The clone carrying this T cell receptor beta chain turned up a few times. Its antigen is unidentified. The CDR3 length is 12 residues. Germline V gene data show CDR1 as LGHNA and CDR2 as YNFKEQ. Trimming removed 1 base from V and 6 bases from J, with 6 bases in between. The sample belongs to a study of T cells after yellow fever vaccination. Study-level findings and limits: Across the CD4 and CD8 compartments, a small share of clonotypes was present in both.

5'RACE template switching added a universal primer site and UMIs to TCR cDNA. Via MiXCR, TCRdb re-called the 5' RACE reads, giving one row per CDR3 protein. The sample consists of some 260,000 distinct CDR3 sequences, 5.2% of them appearing once. This clonotype was sampled from a man between 18 and 29 years old who received the YFV17D yellow fever vaccine. Specimen: CD4+ T cells sorted from PBMCs, collected on the day of the yellow fever booster vaccination. The V call is TRBV4-2, the J call TRBJ1-2; D gene ambiguous. In DNA form, the CDR3 reads TGTGCCAGCAGCCAAGCTCGGAATGGCTACACCTTC. This gives the protein CASSQARNGYTF.